Below, one T cell receptor beta chain is given with its context. The source of the sample is a study of cytomegalovirus exposure and HLA in healthy donors. 13 Jbeta primers and 60 Vbeta primers were used for the PCR. Repertoires were generated with immunoSEQ multiplex PCR, while TCRdb's copy carries only in-frame clones and drops some. This repertoire shows about 160,000 clones, roughly four fifths found once; its top ten account for 4.3%. Germline V lookup: CDR1 LNHNV, CDR2 YYDKDF (reference sequence). Trimming took off 0 bases at V and 6 bases at J, with 11 bases between the two ends. CDR3 length: 14 residues.

V gene TRBV15 combines with J gene TRBJ1-2; D might be TRBD1 (5 bases). Sequencing used PBMCs. The TCR originated in a man aged 40-50 years in good health and CMV-seronegative. CDR3 nucleotide sequence: TGTGCCACCAGCAGAGACAGGGCCTCGGATGGCTACACCTTC. As protein: CATSRDRASDGYTF.